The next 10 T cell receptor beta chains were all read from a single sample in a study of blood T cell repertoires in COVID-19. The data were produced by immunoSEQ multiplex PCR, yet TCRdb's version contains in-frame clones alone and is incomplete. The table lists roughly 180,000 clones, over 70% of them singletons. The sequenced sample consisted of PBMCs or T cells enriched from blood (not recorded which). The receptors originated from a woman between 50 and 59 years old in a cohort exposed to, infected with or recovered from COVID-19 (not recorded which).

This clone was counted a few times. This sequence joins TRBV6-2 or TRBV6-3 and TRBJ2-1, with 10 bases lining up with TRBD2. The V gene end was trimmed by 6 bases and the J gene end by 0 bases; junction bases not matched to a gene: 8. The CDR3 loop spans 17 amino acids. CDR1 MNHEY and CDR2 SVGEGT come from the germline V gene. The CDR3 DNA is TGTGCCAGCAGCCGCCCTATAGCGGGGGGCTCCTACAATGAGCAGTTCTTC. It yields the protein CASSRPIAGGSYNEQFF.

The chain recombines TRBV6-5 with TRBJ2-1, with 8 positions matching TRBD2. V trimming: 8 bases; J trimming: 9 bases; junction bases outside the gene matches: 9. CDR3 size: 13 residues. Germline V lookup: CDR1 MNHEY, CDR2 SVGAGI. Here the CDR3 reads CASLSGKSSEQFF. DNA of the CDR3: TGTGCCAGCCTTAGCGGGAAGAGCAGTGAGCAGTTCTTC.

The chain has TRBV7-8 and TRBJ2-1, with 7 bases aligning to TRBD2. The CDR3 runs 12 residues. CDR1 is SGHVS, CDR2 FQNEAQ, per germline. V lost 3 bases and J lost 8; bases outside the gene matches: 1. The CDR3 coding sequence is TGTGCCAGCAGCTTCAGCGGGGATGAGCAGTTCTTC. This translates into CASSFSGDEQFF.

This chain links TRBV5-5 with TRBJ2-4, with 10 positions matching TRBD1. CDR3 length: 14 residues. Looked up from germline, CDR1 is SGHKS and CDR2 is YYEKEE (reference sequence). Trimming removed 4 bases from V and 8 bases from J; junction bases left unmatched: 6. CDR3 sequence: CASSRGQGIDIQYF. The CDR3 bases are TGTGCCAGCAGCCGGGGACAGGGGATTGACATTCAGTACTTC.

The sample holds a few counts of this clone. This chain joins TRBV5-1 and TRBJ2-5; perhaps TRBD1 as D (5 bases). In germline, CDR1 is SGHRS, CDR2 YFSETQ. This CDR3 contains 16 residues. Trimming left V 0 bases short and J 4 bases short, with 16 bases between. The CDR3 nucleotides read TGCGCCAGCAGCTTGGGCCGCAGGGCAGACCCAGAGACCCAGTACTTC. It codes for CASSLGRRADPETQYF.

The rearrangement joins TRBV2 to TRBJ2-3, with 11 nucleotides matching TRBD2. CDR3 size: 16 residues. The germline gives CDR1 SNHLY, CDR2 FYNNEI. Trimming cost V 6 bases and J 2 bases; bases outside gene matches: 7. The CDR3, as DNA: TGTGCCAGCAGCGAGGGACTAGCGGCCCACACAGATACGCAGTATTTT. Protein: CASSEGLAAHTDTQYF. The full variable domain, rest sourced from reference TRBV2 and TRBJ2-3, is EPEVTQTPSHQVTQMGQEVILRCVPISNHLYFYWYRQILGQKVEFLVSFYNNEISEKSEIFDDQFSVERPDGSNFTLKIRSTKLEDSAMYFCASSEGLAAHTDTQYFGPGTRLTVL.

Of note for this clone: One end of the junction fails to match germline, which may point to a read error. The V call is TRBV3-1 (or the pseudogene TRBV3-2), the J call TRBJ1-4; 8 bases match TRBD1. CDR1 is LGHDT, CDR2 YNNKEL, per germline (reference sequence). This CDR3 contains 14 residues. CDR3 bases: TGTGCCAGCAGTCAAGGACAGGGCAATGAAAAACTGTTTTTT. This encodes CASSQGQGNEKLFF.

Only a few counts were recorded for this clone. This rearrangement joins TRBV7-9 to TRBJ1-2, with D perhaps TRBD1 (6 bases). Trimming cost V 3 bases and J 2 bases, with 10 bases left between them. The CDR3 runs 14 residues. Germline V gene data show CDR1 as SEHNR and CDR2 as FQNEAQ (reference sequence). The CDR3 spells CASSFTTGNYGYTF. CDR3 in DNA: TGTGCCAGCAGCTTCACGACAGGCAACTATGGCTACACCTTC.

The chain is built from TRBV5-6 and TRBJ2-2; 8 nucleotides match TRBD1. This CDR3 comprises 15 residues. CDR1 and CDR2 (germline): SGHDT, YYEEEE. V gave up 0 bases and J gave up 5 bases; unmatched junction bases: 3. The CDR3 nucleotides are TGTGCCAGCAGCTTGGCTCAGGGGGCGACCGGGGAGCTGTTTTTT. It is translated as CASSLAQGATGELFF.

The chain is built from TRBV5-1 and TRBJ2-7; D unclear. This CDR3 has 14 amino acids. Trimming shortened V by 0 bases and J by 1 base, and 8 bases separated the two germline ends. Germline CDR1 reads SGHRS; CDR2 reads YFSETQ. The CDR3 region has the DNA TGCGCCAGCAGCTTGGGGCACGGGTCCTACGAGCAGTACTTC. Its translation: CASSLGHGSYEQYF. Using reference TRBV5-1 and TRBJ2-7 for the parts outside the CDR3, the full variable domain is KAGVTQTPRYLIKTRGQQVTLSCSPISGHRSVSWYQQTPGQGLQFLFEYFSETQRNKGNFPGRFSGRQFSNSRSEMNVSTLELGDSALYLCASSLGHGSYEQYFGPGTRLTVT.